The T cell receptor beta chain described here comes from a study of blood T cells in healthy people across ages. Study overall: There was about one barcoded beta molecule captured by template switching per two T cells.

Approximately 9 milliliters was the volume of peripheral blood drawn from each donor. Samples had at least 6 million PBMCs isolated from them. Primers used in a second PCR of roughly 6 to 12 cycles were a sample-barcoded 5' primer and a J-beta primer mix. MiXCR was run by TCRdb on the 5' RACE reads, yielding one entry per CDR3 protein. This table holds 1,500,000 or so distinct CDR3 sequences, around 59% found once. This clonotype was found many times. CDR1 and CDR2 from the germline V gene are MGHRA and YSYEKL. The CDR3 extends over 14 amino acids. Trimming stripped 4 bases from V and 1 base from J, with 10 bases between.

The sequencing sample was made of blood. This clonotype was sampled from a man in his late teens or twenties in good health. The chain recombines TRBV4-1 with TRBJ2-5, with TRBD2 as a possible D gene (6 bases). CDR3 bases: TGCGCCAGCAGCCCCCGGGGGAGCCAAGAGACCCAGTACTTC. Protein: CASSPRGSQETQYF.